The 13 T cell receptor beta chains reported below all come from one sample, sequenced in a study of cytomegalovirus exposure and HLA in healthy donors. The PCR ran on 60 Vbeta and 13 Jbeta primers. Repertoires were generated with immunoSEQ multiplex PCR, while TCRdb's copy carries only in-frame clones and drops some. Here the sample spans 150,000 to 200,000 clones, about 81% being singletons. The sequenced material came from PBMCs. These receptors were obtained from a woman aged 18-29 years in good health and CMV-seropositive.

This clone was seen only a few times. The chain is built from TRBV19 and TRBJ1-3; D unresolved. V gave up 0 bases and J gave up 0 bases, with 9 bases separating them. Per germline, CDR1 LNHDA and CDR2 SQIVND (reference sequence). This CDR3 spans 16 amino acids. CDR3 residues: CASSIEYTSSGNTIYF. CDR3 bases: TGTGCCAGTAGTATAGAATATACCAGCTCTGGAAACACCATATATTTT.

V usage is TRBV7-9 and J usage is TRBJ2-1, with 7 bases fitting TRBD1. Germline V gene data show CDR1 as SEHNR and CDR2 as FQNEAQ (reference sequence). The CDR3 totals 14 residues. The junction had 8 bases not matched to a gene; V was cut back by 5 bases and J by 7 bases. DNA of the CDR3: TGTGCCAGCAGCCAAAGGGACAGATTAAATGAGCAGTTCTTC. Its protein is CASSQRDRLNEQFF.

The genes are TRBV2 and TRBJ2-2, with a tentative D call TRBD1 (6 bases). Between the trimmed V and J ends, which lost 6 bases and 5 bases, there was a span of 13 bases. The germline V gene has CDR1 SNHLY and CDR2 FYNNEI. This CDR3 comprises 14 residues. CDR3: CASRGTGTTGELFF. The CDR3 DNA follows: TGTGCCAGCAGGGGCACGGGGACAACCGGGGAGCTGTTTTTT.

The J gene is TRBJ1-3, the V gene TRBV7-8; 10 bases are shared with TRBD1. Looked up from germline, CDR1 is SGHVS and CDR2 is FQNEAQ. The CDR3 consists of 17 residues. The V and J ends lost 5 bases and 3 bases, in that order; junction bases with no gene match: 10. CDR3 coding DNA: TGTGCCAGCAGCCCCTCAGCCGGGACAGGGGTTGGAAACACCATATATTTT. Translation: CASSPSAGTGVGNTIYF.

The V and J genes are TRBV21-1 and TRBJ2-7; the D call in the table, TRBD1, was not verified against the DNA. TRBV21-1 is annotated as a pseudogene. CDR3 length: 15 amino acids. The DNA for the CDR3 is TGTGCCAGCAGCAACGAATGGACAGGGGGCTACGAGCAGTACTTC. It specifies CASSNEWTGGYEQYF.

The chain is built from TRBV4-2 and TRBJ2-6; D is perhaps TRBD1 (7 bases). The CDR3 loop spans 16 amino acids. Between the trimmed V and J ends, which lost 4 bases and 0 bases, there was a span of 10 bases. From germline, CDR1 is LGHNA and CDR2 YNFKEQ. The CDR3 loop reads CASSPQGGSGANVLTF. In nucleotides, the CDR3 is TGTGCCAGCAGCCCCCAGGGGGGCTCTGGGGCCAACGTCCTGACTTTC.

The genes are TRBV5-1 and TRBJ1-2, with a weak D call TRBD1 (6 bases). There are 15 residues in the CDR3. CDR1 SGHRS and CDR2 YFSETQ come from the germline V gene. The V end lost 1 base, the J end lost 6 bases, and 16 bases lay between the germline ends. The CDR3 loop reads CASSLLGRGIDGYTF. CDR3 bases: TGCGCCAGCAGCTTGTTGGGCAGGGGAATCGATGGCTACACCTTC.

The V and J genes are TRBV5-4 and TRBJ2-3; 8 bases map to TRBD1. This CDR3 has 14 amino acids. J gave up 5 bases and V 2 bases, and 4 bases lay outside the gene matches. CDR1 and CDR2 (germline): SGHNT, YYREEE (reference sequence). DNA for the CDR3: TGTGCCAGCAGCTTTCAGGGGGCTCGAGATACGCAGTATTTT. Encoded protein: CASSFQGARDTQYF.

The chain has TRBV30 and TRBJ1-1; D may be TRBD1 (5 bases). Looked up from germline, CDR1 is GTSNPN and CDR2 is SVGIG (reference sequence). V lost 3 bases, J lost 2 bases, and 10 bases lay in between. This CDR3 region has 13 residues. DNA for the CDR3: TGTGCCTGGAGCCCAGACAGAAACACTGAAGCTTTCTTT. Translation gives CAWSPDRNTEAFF.

The rearrangement links TRBV28 to TRBJ2-7; D might be TRBD2 (5 bases). V lost 4 bases, J lost 0 bases, and 7 bases lay in between. Germline V gene sequence: CDR1 MDHEN, CDR2 SYDVKM. This CDR3 has 13 residues. CDR3 protein: CASSSGNSYEQYF. Written as DNA, the CDR3 is TGTGCCAGCAGTTCGGGAAACTCCTACGAGCAGTACTTC.

This clone was seen a few times. This sequence joins TRBV19 and TRBJ2-2; the match to TRBD2 covers 16 bases. Losses at the gene ends were 6 bases for V and 7 bases for J; bases not matched to a gene: 8. The germline V gene has CDR1 LNHDA and CDR2 SQIVND (reference sequence). This CDR3 is 17 amino acids long. Here the CDR3 DNA reads TGTGCCAGTAGACCGGGACTAGCGGGGGGGCATGTCGGGGAGCTGTTTTTT. Its protein product is CASRPGLAGGHVGELFF.

V usage is TRBV9 and J usage is TRBJ2-3; D is perhaps TRBD2 (5 bases). The germline V and J ends were trimmed by 3 bases and 2 bases, with 16 bases remaining between them. Germline V lookup: CDR1 SGDLS, CDR2 YYNGEE. The CDR3 is 16 residues long. CDR3 region: CASSALDFQTTDTQYF. As DNA, the CDR3 is TGTGCCAGCAGCGCCTTGGACTTCCAGACCACAGATACGCAGTATTTT.

This chain links TRBV30 with TRBJ2-1; D gene unclear. CDR1 and CDR2 (germline): GTSNPN, SVGIG (reference sequence). V lost 0 bases to trimming and J lost 10 bases, with 16 bases between them. The CDR3 sequence is 14 residues long. The CDR3 sequence is CAWSVRSIGGEQFF. CDR3 nucleotides: TGTGCCTGGAGTGTGCGATCGATAGGCGGCGAGCAGTTCTTC.